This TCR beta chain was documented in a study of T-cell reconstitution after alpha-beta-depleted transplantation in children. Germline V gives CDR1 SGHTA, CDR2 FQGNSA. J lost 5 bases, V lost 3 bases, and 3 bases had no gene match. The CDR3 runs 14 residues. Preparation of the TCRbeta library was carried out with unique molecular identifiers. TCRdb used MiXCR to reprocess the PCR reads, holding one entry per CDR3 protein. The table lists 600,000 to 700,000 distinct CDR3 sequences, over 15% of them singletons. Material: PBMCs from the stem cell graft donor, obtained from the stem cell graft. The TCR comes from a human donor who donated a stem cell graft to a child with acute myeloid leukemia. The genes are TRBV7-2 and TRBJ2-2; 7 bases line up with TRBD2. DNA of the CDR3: TGTGCCAGCAGCTTCACGGGGGGAACCGGGGAGCTGTTTTTT. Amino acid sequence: CASSFTGGTGELFF.